The 3 T cell receptor beta chains below were found in one sample sequenced in a study of OX40 agonist ivuxolimab in advanced cancers. The table came from immunoSEQ multiplex PCR; TCRdb's copy has only in-frame clones and leaves some out. The data hold about 90,000 clones, with about 90% observed a single time. Sample: CD4+ or CD8+ T cells sorted from blood, taken in a trial of the OX40 agonist ivuxolimab. The receptors derive from an adult with an advanced solid tumor such as melanoma, head and neck, liver or kidney cancer.

V and J are TRBV16 and TRBJ1-5, with TRBD1 matching over 12 bases. CDR3 length equals 16 residues. Germline V gene lookup returns CDR1 KGHSY and CDR2 FQNENV. The junction had 4 bases not matched to a gene; V was cut back by 0 bases and J by 7 bases. CDR3 residues: CASSQSGTGGMQPQHF. The CDR3 nucleotides are TGTGCCAGCAGCCAATCGGGGACAGGGGGCATGCAGCCCCAGCATTTT.

J is TRBJ2-2 and V is TRBV6-1; 9 bases are a match to TRBD2. V was clipped by 4 bases and J by 2 bases; unmatched bases: 5. Germline assignment: CDR1 MNHNS and CDR2 SASEGT. CDR3 length equals 16 residues. CDR3 in amino acids: CASSAPGLANTGELFF. CDR3 DNA: TGTGCCAGCAGTGCCCCGGGACTAGCTAACACCGGGGAGCTGTTTTTT.

The chain links TRBV19 to TRBJ1-3; no clear D gene. Germline V gene sequence: CDR1 LNHDA, CDR2 SQIVND (reference sequence). There are 12 residues in the CDR3. V was trimmed by 7 bases and J by 0 bases, leaving 4 bases between them. The CDR3 bases are TGTGCCAGTACCCTCTCTGGAAACACCATATATTTT. Protein: CASTLSGNTIYF.